One and the same sample provided the 8 T cell receptor beta chains below, sequenced in a study of blood T cell repertoires in COVID-19. Data came from immunoSEQ multiplex PCR; TCRdb stores just in-frame clones and leaves some out. Among 120,000 to 150,000 clones, about 80% were seen once, and the ten largest hold roughly 1.4%. The sample taken for sequencing was peripheral blood. All receptors come from a human donor in a cohort sampled during active COVID-19.

In DNA, the CDR3 is TGTGCCAGCAGCCCGGGACTGTCTCTTGGCACAGATACGCAGTATTTT. Protein: CASSPGLSLGTDTQYF. The chain couples TRBV9 to TRBJ2-3, with TRBD2 as a possible D gene (6 bases). The CDR3 runs to 16 residues. Trimming shortened V by 4 bases and J by 1 base, and 16 bases separated the two germline ends. Germline CDR1 reads SGDLS; CDR2 reads YYNGEE.

The gene calls are TRBV2 and TRBJ2-1; TRBD2 aligns across 9 bases. The CDR3 loop spans 17 amino acids. Germline loops: CDR1 SNHLY, CDR2 FYNNEI. J lost 3 bases, V lost 5 bases, and 11 bases had no gene match. The CDR3 loop is CASSPSRVAGDYNEQFF. The CDR3 coding sequence is TGTGCCAGCAGTCCCTCGAGGGTAGCGGGAGACTACAATGAGCAGTTCTTC.

The rearrangement joins TRBV21-1 to TRBJ2-2; the listed D gene, TRBD1, was not tested against the DNA. TRBV21-1 is listed as a pseudogene. The CDR3 is 16 amino acids. CDR3 nucleotide sequence: TGTGCCAGCAGCGGGACAGCCTGGGGGGAGTCCGGGGAGCTGTTTTTT. Translating gives CASSGTAWGESGELFF.

For this clone: Compared with germline, one end of the junction differs, possibly owing to a read error. The V gene is TRBV15, the J gene TRBJ1-6, with D unclear. This CDR3 has 14 amino acids. Germline V lookup: CDR1 LNHNV, CDR2 YYDKDF (reference sequence). The CDR3 DNA follows: TGTGCCACCCGCAGTATGGGCCTAAGTTCACCCCTCCACTTT. It translates to CATRSMGLSSPLHF.

CDR3 DNA sequence: TGTGGCCAGCCGGTAGTGGGACTAGCGGGAAGCACAGATACGCAGTATTTT. It encodes CGQPVVGLAGSTDTQYF. This chain connects TRBV9 to TRBJ2-3; 13 bases line up with TRBD2. CDR1 is SGDLS, CDR2 YYNGEE, per germline. The CDR3 loop spans 17 amino acids. The full variable domain, rest sourced from reference TRBV9 and TRBJ2-3, is DSGVTQTPKHLITATGQRVTLRCSPRSGDLSVYWYQQSLDQGLQFLIQYYNGEERAKGNILERFSAQQFPDLHSELNLSSLELGDSALYFCGQPVVGLAGSTDTQYFGPGTRLTVL.

This clone was detected a few times. The CDR3 protein is CASSYSEGAYNEQFF. The CDR3 bases are TGTGCCAGCAGTTACTCAGAGGGCGCCTACAATGAGCAGTTCTTC. The genes are TRBV6-5 and TRBJ2-1, with D possibly being TRBD2 (5 bases). Deletions cut 0 bases from V and 2 bases from J, with 8 bases between. Germline V gene lookup returns CDR1 MNHEY and CDR2 SVGAGI. This CDR3 has 15 amino acids.

This rearrangement joins TRBV18 to TRBJ2-7; 12 nucleotides match TRBD1. V lost 0 bases and J lost 6; bases outside the gene matches: 3. This CDR3 comprises 15 residues. Germline assignment: CDR1 KGHSH and CDR2 LQKENI. CDR3 nucleotide sequence: TGTGCCAGCTCACCACCGGGACAGGGGGCTTCCGAGCAGTACTTC. This gives the protein CASSPPGQGASEQYF.

In regard to this clone: Compared with germline, one end of the junction differs, possibly owing to a read error. V is TRBV3-1 (or the pseudogene TRBV3-2) and J is TRBJ2-1; 14 bases match TRBD2. The germline CDR1 and CDR2 sequences are LGHDT and YNNKEL (reference sequence). This CDR3 comprises 17 residues. CDR3 protein: CASSKQGLAGAYNEQFF. Here the CDR3 DNA reads TGTGCCAGCAGCAAACAGGGACTAGCGGGAGCCTATAATGAGCAGTTCTTC.